This record covers a single TCR beta chain. What it recognizes is unknown. V trimming: 4 bases; J trimming: 9 bases; junction bases outside the gene matches: 13. Germline V gives CDR1 PRHDT, CDR2 FYEKMQ (reference sequence). The CDR3 sequence is 16 residues long. The treatment denotes: oral pan-JAK inhibitor, 5-10 mg twice daily. Peripheral blood and lesional scalp punch biopsies were taken from alopecia areata patients. RNA, once extracted, was reverse transcribed into cDNA for use as the sequencing template. Produced via immunoSEQ multiplex PCR; TCRdb's table is partial and in-frame only. The table includes 190,000 or so clones, about 60% detected once. The data were obtained in a study of CD8+ T cells in alopecia areata. Overall study results and limits: Within the top 100, expanded CD8+ clones significantly decreased with tofacitinib, as did scalp clonality.

Sequences were derived from CD8+ T cells sorted from blood, sampled at week 24, from a patient treated with tofacitinib. The source is a human donor with alopecia areata. V usage is TRBV13 and J usage is TRBJ2-1, with 9 bases lining up with TRBD2. CDR3 DNA: TGTGCCAGCAGCTCTAATGCGGGGGGGCCGCAGAGTGAGCAGTTCTTC. Protein product: CASSSNAGGPQSEQFF.